The 21 T cell receptor beta chains in this list originate from one sample, sequenced in a study of shared clonotypes between healthy human individuals. TCRdb's copy holds only in-frame clones and misses some; the assay was immunoSEQ multiplex PCR. The profile shows roughly 1,600,000 clones, around 98.5% of them singletons. Sequencing was done on a sample of naive CD4+ T cells sorted from blood. As for subset: CD45RA+ positively selected. Source of these receptors: a man aged 30 to 39 in good health.

The chain carries TRBV28 and TRBJ2-7; a possible D gene is TRBD2 (6 bases). The CDR3 has 15 residues. Germline CDR1 and CDR2: MDHEN and SYDVKM. V dropped 2 bases and J dropped 3 bases, with 14 bases sitting between them. The DNA for the CDR3 is TGTGCCAGCAGTTTAGGAGGGACCGTCAACTACGAGCAGTACTTC. Its translation is CASSLGGTVNYEQYF.

This sequence joins TRBV2 and TRBJ1-4, with D possibly matching TRBD1 (6 bases). With 11 bases removed from V and 6 bases from J, the gap between germline ends came to 16 bases. CDR1 is SNHLY and CDR2 is FYNNEI in the germline V gene. This CDR3 has 13 residues. CDR3 DNA: TGTGCCTGGACAGCGGGTATTGATGAAAAACTGTTTTTT. Translation gives CAWTAGIDEKLFF. The variable domain in full, with the rest retrieved from reference TRBV2 and TRBJ1-4, is EPEVTQTPSHQVTQMGQEVILRCVPISNHLYFYWYRQILGQKVEFLVSFYNNEISEKSEIFDDQFSVERPDGSNFTLKIRSTKLEDSAMYFCAWTAGIDEKLFFGSGTQLSVL.

This clone has only one observation. The same CDR3 can be traced to other DNA sequences in this sample. V is TRBV6-1 and J is TRBJ2-3; D unresolved. From germline, CDR1 is MNHNS and CDR2 SASEGT. The CDR3 has 11 residues. The ends were cut back, 4 bases at V and 6 bases at J, with 5 bases in the middle. The CDR3 nucleotides are TGTGCCAGCAGTGCTACGGATACGCAGTATTTT. This codes for CASSATDTQYF.

The V call is TRBV7-3, the J call TRBJ2-7; 13 bases are shared with TRBD2. The germline CDR1 and CDR2 sequences are SGHTA and FQGTGA. The CDR3 length is 15 residues. V dropped 5 bases and J dropped 6; count of bases not matched to a gene: 7. The CDR3 spells CASSSGTSGMREQYF. Written as DNA, the CDR3 is TGTGCCAGCAGCAGCGGGACTAGCGGGATGCGCGAGCAGTACTTC.

The chain couples TRBV5-1 to TRBJ2-4; 8 bases agree with TRBD1. V was clipped by 1 base and J by 7 bases; unmatched bases: 7. In germline, CDR1 is SGHRS, CDR2 YFSETQ. CDR3 size: 15 residues. The CDR3 nucleotides are TGCGCCAGCAGCTTGTTGCAGGGGGCGGGTAACATTCAGTACTTC. Its protein product is CASSLLQGAGNIQYF.

The chain is built from TRBV5-6 and TRBJ2-1; D unclear. V lost 4 bases to trimming and J lost 5 bases, with 16 bases between them. The CDR3 contains 15 residues. Germline lookup yields CDR1 SGHDT and CDR2 YYEEEE. CDR3 sequence reads: CASSEEEERNNEQFF. Written as DNA, the CDR3 is TGTGCCAGCAGCGAAGAAGAGGAAAGGAACAATGAGCAGTTCTTC. The whole variable domain, filled in from reference TRBV5-6 and TRBJ2-1, reads DAGVTQSPTHLIKTRGQQVTLRCSPKSGHDTVSWYQQALGQGPQFIFQYYEEEERQRGNFPDRFSGHQFPNYSSELNVNALLLGDSALYLCASSEEEERNNEQFFGPGTRLTVL.

The rearrangement joins TRBV28 to TRBJ2-3; D gene ambiguous. The V gene's germline CDR1 is MDHEN and CDR2 SYDVKM. V was pared by 8 bases and J by 2 bases, with 8 bases between. The CDR3 runs 12 residues. Here the CDR3 DNA reads TGTGCCAGCCACTCCCCCACAGATACGCAGTATTTT. This translates into CASHSPTDTQYF. Drawing the rest from reference TRBV28 and TRBJ2-3, the complete variable domain is DVKVTQSSRYLVKRTGEKVFLECVQDMDHENMFWYRQDPGLGLRLIYFSYDVKMKEKGDIPEGYSVSREKKERFSLILESASTNQTSMYLCASHSPTDTQYFGPGTRLTVL.

The chain recombines TRBV9 with TRBJ2-7; 9 bases fit TRBD1. The CDR3 is 17 amino acids. V trimming: 3 bases; J trimming: 5 bases; junction bases outside the gene matches: 15. The germline gives CDR1 SGDLS, CDR2 YYNGEE. The CDR3, as DNA: TGTGCCAGCAGCGGGGTCGCCGGGACAGGGCCATGGGACGAGCAGTACTTC. This translates into CASSGVAGTGPWDEQYF.

CDR3 amino acids: CASSLFRGELYNEQFF. The DNA for the CDR3 is TGTGCCAGCAGTTTATTCAGGGGCGAACTGTACAATGAGCAGTTCTTC. This chain uses TRBV28 with TRBJ2-1; D is possibly TRBD1 (6 bases). Germline V gives CDR1 MDHEN, CDR2 SYDVKM. V was clipped by 1 base and J by 4 bases, with 14 bases between them. This CDR3 spans 16 amino acids. Using reference TRBV28 and TRBJ2-1 for the parts outside the CDR3, the full variable domain is DVKVTQSSRYLVKRTGEKVFLECVQDMDHENMFWYRQDPGLGLRLIYFSYDVKMKEKGDIPEGYSVSREKKERFSLILESASTNQTSMYLCASSLFRGELYNEQFFGPGTRLTVL.

V is TRBV30 and J is TRBJ1-5, with D hard to call. Trimming took off 4 bases at V and 7 bases at J, with 17 bases between the two ends. The CDR3 contains 14 residues. CDR1 GTSNPN and CDR2 SVGIG come from the germline V gene (reference sequence). The CDR3 sequence: CAWNGPERRQPQHF. CDR3 bases: TGTGCCTGGAACGGTCCCGAGAGGCGCCAGCCCCAGCATTTT.

The chain combines TRBV5-4 with TRBJ1-4; no clear D. This CDR3 is 14 amino acids long. Germline V CDR1 and CDR2: SGHNT, YYREEE (reference sequence). V gave up 2 bases and J gave up 1 base, with 6 bases separating them. The CDR3 bases are TGTGCCAGCAGCTTAGGGATAACTAATGAAAAACTGTTTTTT. Translated, it gives CASSLGITNEKLFF.

Only one count was recorded for this clone. The same CDR3 can be traced to other DNA sequences in this sample. This chain links TRBV18 with TRBJ2-7; possible D gene TRBD2, 5 bases. CDR3 length equals 13 residues. CDR1 KGHSH and CDR2 LQKENI come from the germline V gene. Trimming left V 3 bases short and J 0 bases short, with 6 bases between. CDR3 region: CASSPRGSYEQYF. The CDR3 DNA reads as TGTGCCAGCTCACCCCGGGGCTCCTACGAGCAGTACTTC.

The DNA for the CDR3 is TGTGCCAGCAGCTTCGCGATTCGCACAGATACGCAGTATTTT. Its translation is CASSFAIRTDTQYF. The chain joins TRBV5-4 to TRBJ2-3; D remains unclear. CDR1 is SGHNT and CDR2 is YYREEE in the germline V gene (reference sequence). The CDR3 spans 14 residues. Trimming stripped 2 bases from V and 1 base from J, with 8 bases between.

The CDR3 region has the DNA TGCAGCGGACTCGTACAGGGGGGAAAACTGTTTTTT. This sequence encodes CSGLVQGGKLFF. This sequence joins TRBV29-1 and TRBJ1-4; 8 nucleotides align to TRBD1. Per the germline V gene, CDR1 is SQVTM and CDR2 is ANQGSEA. After removal of 7 bases from V and 10 bases from J, the junction contained 8 bases not matched to a gene. This CDR3 has 12 amino acids.

This clone was seen more than once but under ten times. The rearrangement links TRBV7-9 to TRBJ2-2; unclear D gene. The CDR3 loop spans 12 amino acids. In germline, CDR1 is SEHNR, CDR2 FQNEAQ (reference sequence). Trimming removed 5 bases from V and 6 bases from J, with 7 bases in between. CDR3 DNA sequence: TGTGCCAGCAGCCCAATGGCCGGGGAGCTGTTTTTT. This codes for CASSPMAGELFF.

The J gene is TRBJ1-2, the V gene TRBV18, with 7 nucleotides matching TRBD1. The V segment lost 3 bases and the J segment 6 bases; nucleotides outside the gene matches: 7. Germline-derived CDR1 and CDR2 are KGHSH and LQKENI. The CDR3 sequence is 14 residues long. CDR3 DNA: TGTGCCAGCTCACCGACGACAGGGAGGGATGGCTACACCTTC. Its protein product is CASSPTTGRDGYTF.

The V and J genes are TRBV6-1 and TRBJ1-5; D possibly corresponds to TRBD1 (6 bases). The length of the CDR3 is 15 residues. Germline V gives CDR1 MNHNS, CDR2 SASEGT. The ends were cut back, 2 bases at V and 3 bases at J, with 11 bases in the middle. For the CDR3, the DNA is TGTGCCAGCAGTGAAAGGGGGGCCCCCAATCAGCCCCAGCATTTT. Amino acids: CASSERGAPNQPQHF.

In nucleotides, the CDR3 is TGTGCCAGCAGCCCTCCGGGACTAGCGGGAGTCGAGCAGTACTTC. Its translation is CASSPPGLAGVEQYF. The chain links TRBV7-2 to TRBJ2-7; 14 bases are shared with TRBD2. V lost 5 bases, J lost 6 bases, and 6 bases stayed unmatched. CDR3 length equals 15 residues. Germline V CDR1 and CDR2: SGHTA, FQGNSA.

The genes are TRBV5-1 and TRBJ2-2; 13 nucleotides match TRBD2. This CDR3 comprises 16 residues. V shed 2 bases, J shed 8 bases, and the junction held 6 bases outside the gene matches. The germline gives CDR1 SGHRS, CDR2 YFSETQ. The CDR3 sequence: CASSFGLAGEGGELFF. The CDR3 nucleotides are TGCGCCAGCAGCTTCGGACTAGCGGGAGAGGGTGGGGAGCTGTTTTTT.

The chain is built from TRBV4-3 and TRBJ2-2; the D gene is possibly TRBD1 (5 bases). Germline V gives CDR1 LGHNA, CDR2 YSLEER. V lost 0 bases and J 4 bases, leaving 12 bases between the germline ends. CDR3 length equals 16 residues. This CDR3 is CASSQDGRAGTGELFF. The CDR3 nucleotides are TGCGCCAGCAGCCAAGACGGCAGGGCCGGCACCGGGGAGCTGTTTTTT.

This sequence joins TRBV27 and TRBJ2-1; the match to TRBD2 covers 11 bases. V gave up 1 base and J gave up 12 bases; unmatched junction bases: 8. CDR1 and CDR2 (germline): MNHEY, SMNVEV (reference sequence). The CDR3 has 15 amino acids. CDR3 sequence (DNA): TGTGCCAGCAGTTTATTCCCGACTAGCGGGATTACGCAGTTCTTC. Residues: CASSLFPTSGITQFF.